Listed below are T cell receptor beta chains from one sample, sequenced in a study of OX40 agonist ivuxolimab in advanced cancers. Libraries were prepared by immunoSEQ multiplex PCR; TCRdb keeps only in-frame clonotypes and omits some of them. The table includes some 70,000 clones, over 80% detected once. The sequences come from CD4+ or CD8+ T cells sorted from blood, collected in a trial of the OX40 agonist ivuxolimab. The receptors stem from an adult with an advanced solid tumor such as melanoma, head and neck, liver or kidney cancer. CDR3s include the opening cysteine and the closing phenylalanine or tryptophan. A D gene is named only where the DNA matches it firmly. Clone size is shown for a subset of rows, as once, few, many or a class of expanded clone.

TRBV28	TRBD2	TRBJ2-3	15	.	CASSLLAGRTDTQYF	TGTGCCAGCAGTTTGCTAGCGGGGCGCACAGATACGCAGTATTTT
TRBV6-5	.	TRBJ2-1	15	.	CASTQTDPSYNEQFF	TGTGCCAGCACCCAGACGGATCCCTCCTACAATGAGCAGTTCTTC
TRBV9	.	TRBJ2-5	15	.	CASSVAETHQETQYF	TGTGCCAGCAGCGTAGCCGAGACACACCAAGAGACCCAGTACTTC
TRBV11-2	TRBD1	TRBJ1-4	16	.	CASSPRQGYKNEKLFF	TGTGCCAGCAGCCCAAGACAGGGGTATAAGAATGAAAAACTGTTTTTT
TRBV30	TRBD2	TRBJ2-2	16	.	CAWSPLAGVNTGELFF	TGTGCCTGGAGTCCCCTAGCGGGAGTGAACACCGGGGAGCTGTTTTTT
TRBV15	TRBD2	TRBJ2-7	21	.	CATSRELTSIGLAGTSYEQYF	TGTGCCACCAGCAGAGAACTCACCTCCATCGGTTTAGCGGGGACCTCCTACGAGCAGTACTTC
TRBV5-8	.	TRBJ1-2	13	once	CASSLERSNGYTF	TGTGCCAGCAGCTTGGAACGGAGTAATGGCTACACCTTC
TRBV9	.	TRBJ2-3	13	.	CASSVDRFDTQYF	TGTGCCAGCAGCGTGGACAGATTCGATACGCAGTATTTT
TRBV7-9	.	TRBJ1-2	11	few	CASSFGLGYTF	TGTGCCAGCAGCTTTGGGCTCGGCTACACCTTC
TRBV7-9	TRBD1	TRBJ2-7	14	.	CASSSGTGDYEQYF	TGTGCCAGCAGCTCCGGGACAGGGGACTACGAGCAGTACTTC
TRBV4-2	TRBD1	TRBJ2-7	15	.	CASSGPGQGIYEQYF	TGTGCCAGCAGCGGACCGGGACAGGGTATCTACGAGCAGTACTTC
TRBV7-9	.	TRBJ1-1	15	.	CASSLYPGRVTEAFF	TGTGCCAGCAGCTTATATCCGGGGAGGGTCACTGAAGCTTTCTTT
TRBV4-1	.	TRBJ1-1	16	once	CASSQDGMGRGTEAFF	TGCGCCAGCAGCCAAGATGGAATGGGGCGCGGCACTGAAGCTTTCTTT
TRBV4-2	TRBD2	TRBJ2-5	15	.	CASSRSSGSQETQYF	TGTGCCAGCAGCCGGTCTAGCGGGTCCCAAGAGACCCAGTACTTC
TRBV30	TRBD1	TRBJ1-4	15	.	CAWSRDRADGEKLFF	TGTGCCTGGTCCCGGGACAGGGCCGACGGTGAAAAACTGTTTTTT
TRBV7-9	.	TRBJ1-4	12	.	CASSFSSEKLFF	TGTGCCAGCAGCTTTTCATCTGAAAAACTGTTTTTT
TRBV29-1	.	TRBJ1-2	14	.	CSVEGGLTGYGYTF	TGCAGCGTTGAAGGTGGATTGACGGGCTATGGCTACACCTTC
TRBV18	TRBD2	TRBJ2-1	13	.	CASSPPNGGEQFF	TGTGCCAGCTCACCACCGAACGGGGGGGAGCAGTTCTTC
TRBV5-6	.	TRBJ2-6	16	.	CASSWRQDSGANVLTF	TGTGCCAGCAGCTGGAGACAGGACTCTGGGGCCAACGTCCTGACTTTC
TRBV5-1	.	TRBJ2-5	14	.	CASSLLTAQETQYF	TGCGCCAGCAGCTTGTTGACCGCTCAAGAGACCCAGTACTTC
TRBV5-1	.	TRBJ1-3	18	.	CASSPQGYGTQWGNTIYF	TGCGCCAGCAGCCCCCAAGGGTACGGGACACAGTGGGGAAACACCATATATTTT
TRBV28	TRBD1	TRBJ2-4	17	.	CASSLRGRFLGKNIQYF	TGTGCCAGCAGTTTGAGGGGGCGCTTCTTAGGCAAAAACATTCAGTACTTC
TRBV19	.	TRBJ2-7	13	few	CASSILDSYEQYF	TGTGCCAGTAGTATACTGGACAGCTACGAGCAGTACTTC
TRBV4-3	.	TRBJ1-2	17	.	CASSQDPSFEGADGYTF	TGCGCCAGCAGCCAAGATCCCTCGTTTGAAGGGGCTGACGGCTACACCTTC
TRBV7-6	.	TRBJ1-6	17	.	CASSLSPPGAVWSPLHF	TGTGCCAGCAGCTTATCCCCGCCAGGGGCGGTTTGGTCACCCCTCCACTTT
TRBV15	.	TRBJ2-5	17	.	CATSRDSLTGMGETQYF	TGTGCCACCAGCAGAGATTCCCTTACAGGGATGGGGGAGACCCAGTACTTC
TRBV5-1	TRBD1	TRBJ2-7	13	.	CASSSTGFYEQYF	TGCGCCAGCAGCTCGACAGGGTTCTACGAGCAGTACTTC
TRBV7-2	TRBD2	TRBJ2-3	16	.	CASSSGLAGVLDTQYF	TGTGCCAGCAGCTCAGGACTAGCGGGAGTGTTAGATACGCAGTATTTT
TRBV7-2	TRBD2	TRBJ2-3	16	once	CASSLNRLTSSDTQYF	TGTGCCAGCAGCTTAAATCGCCTGACTAGCTCAGATACGCAGTATTTT
TRBV19	TRBD1	TRBJ2-6	16	once	CASSTHRGAGANVLTF	TGTGCCAGTAGTACTCACAGGGGGGCTGGGGCCAACGTCCTGACTTTC
TRBV7-2	.	TRBJ1-4	15	.	CASSPLWGAEGKLFF	TGTGCCAGCAGCCCTCTTTGGGGGGCGGAGGGAAAACTGTTTTTT